The next 9 T cell receptor beta chains were all read from a single sample in a study of graft-versus-host responses after intestinal transplantation. The antigens these receptors bind are not known. Here immunoSEQ multiplex PCR was the method, and the copy in TCRdb shows in-frame clones only, minus some. The sample lists about 94,000 clones; about 91% were seen once. Material: unstimulated CD8+ T cells sorted from spleen or lymph node cells, obtained before intestinal transplant. The source of these receptors is a human donor who received an intestinal transplant.

This chain connects TRBV15 to TRBJ1-2; TRBD1 matches at 8 bases. Trimming removed 3 bases from V and 10 bases from J; junction bases left unmatched: 4. The CDR3 spans 12 residues. The V gene's germline CDR1 is LNHNV and CDR2 YYDKDF (reference sequence). CDR3 DNA: TGTGCCACCAGCAGTGGACAGGGCTTCTACACCTTC. Its protein is CATSSGQGFYTF. Complete variable domain (other parts from reference TRBV15 and TRBJ1-2): DAMVIQNPRYQVTQFGKPVTLSCSQTLNHNVMYWYQQKSSQAPKLLFHYYDKDFNNEADTPDNFQSRRPNTSFCFLDIRSPGLGDTAMYLCATSSGQGFYTFGSGTRLTVV.

The rearrangement uses TRBV7-2 and TRBJ1-2; 8 positions match TRBD1. V trimming: 5 bases; J trimming: 1 base; junction bases outside the gene matches: 6. Germline values: CDR1 SGHTA, CDR2 FQGNSA. The CDR3 is 15 residues long. In nucleotides, the CDR3 is TGTGCCAGCAGCCACACAGGGGGGGGTAACTATGGCTACACCTTC. Translation gives CASSHTGGGNYGYTF.

This chain's CDR3 is CASSQREGNTGELFF. CDR3 coding DNA: TGTGCCAGCAGTCAGCGGGAGGGAAACACCGGGGAGCTGTTTTTT. V and J are TRBV2 and TRBJ2-2, with 10 bases fitting TRBD2. The CDR3 is 15 residues long. The V gene's germline CDR1 is SNHLY and CDR2 FYNNEI. The V segment lost 5 bases and the J segment 2 bases; nucleotides outside the gene matches: 2.

V gene TRBV4-3 combines with J gene TRBJ2-2, with D unclear. CDR3 length: 18 amino acids. Germline lookup yields CDR1 LGHNA and CDR2 YSLEER. The V end was cut by 0 bases, the J end by 1 base, with 15 bases between. CDR3 residues: CASSQDNTLIMNTGELFF. CDR3 coding DNA: TGCGCCAGCAGCCAAGATAACACCCTCATAATGAACACCGGGGAGCTGTTTTTT.

This clone was recorded only once. This chain links TRBV4-3 with TRBJ2-5; unclear D gene. The V gene's germline CDR1 is LGHNA and CDR2 YSLEER. There are 14 residues in the CDR3. With 0 bases removed from V and 5 bases from J, the gap between germline ends came to 10 bases. The CDR3: CASSQDRLVETQYF. The DNA of the CDR3 is TGCGCCAGCAGCCAAGATCGGCTAGTCGAGACCCAGTACTTC.

V and J are TRBV19 and TRBJ2-1, with D tentatively TRBD2 (5 bases). Germline CDR1 and CDR2: LNHDA and SQIVND (reference sequence). The CDR3 is made up of 15 amino acids. V was clipped by 3 bases and J by 8 bases, with 17 bases between them. The CDR3 region is CASSITLRGRDEQFF. The CDR3 DNA is TGTGCCAGTAGTATTACCCTACGCGGGCGGGATGAGCAGTTCTTC. Based on the CDR3 plus reference TRBV19 and TRBJ2-1, the full variable domain is DGGITQSPKYLFRKEGQNVTLSCEQNLNHDAMYWYRQDPGQGLRLIYYSQIVNDFQKGDIAEGYSVSREKKESFPLTVTSAQKNPTAFYLCASSITLRGRDEQFFGPGTRLTVL.

The rearrangement links TRBV5-1 to TRBJ1-4, with 8 bases identical to TRBD1. Germline-derived CDR1 and CDR2 are SGHRS and YFSETQ. The CDR3 is 15 amino acids. V gave up 6 bases and J gave up 8 bases; unmatched junction bases: 12. The CDR3 loop is CASTTSDRVGEKLFF. CDR3 sequence (DNA): TGCGCCAGCACCACTTCGGACAGGGTCGGAGAAAAACTGTTTTTT. The full variable domain, completed using reference TRBV5-1 and TRBJ1-4, is KAGVTQTPRYLIKTRGQQVTLSCSPISGHRSVSWYQQTPGQGLQFLFEYFSETQRNKGNFPGRFSGRQFSNSRSEMNVSTLELGDSALYLCASTTSDRVGEKLFFGSGTQLSVL.

The chain joins TRBV5-1 to TRBJ2-1, with a possible D match to TRBD1 (5 bases). Germline V gives CDR1 SGHRS, CDR2 YFSETQ. CDR3 length equals 12 residues. V gave up 0 bases and J gave up 9 bases, with 7 bases separating them. The chain's CDR3 is CASSLGGGEQFF. CDR3 coding DNA: TGCGCCAGCAGCTTGGGGGGCGGTGAGCAGTTCTTC.

The chain employs TRBV5-5 and TRBJ2-5; 7 bases agree with TRBD2. Germline V CDR1 and CDR2: SGHKS, YYEKEE (reference sequence). The CDR3 runs to 13 residues. The J segment lost 3 bases and the V segment lost 6 bases, leaving 5 bases of the junction unmatched. CDR3 residues: CASTLGGEETQYF. CDR3 bases: TGTGCCAGCACCCTGGGGGGGGAAGAGACCCAGTACTTC. The full variable domain, rest sourced from reference TRBV5-5 and TRBJ2-5, is DAGVTQSPTHLIKTRGQQVTLRCSPISGHKSVSWYQQVLGQGPQFIFQYYEKEERGRGNFPDRFSARQFPNYSSELNVNALLLGDSALYLCASTLGGEETQYFGPGTRLLVL.